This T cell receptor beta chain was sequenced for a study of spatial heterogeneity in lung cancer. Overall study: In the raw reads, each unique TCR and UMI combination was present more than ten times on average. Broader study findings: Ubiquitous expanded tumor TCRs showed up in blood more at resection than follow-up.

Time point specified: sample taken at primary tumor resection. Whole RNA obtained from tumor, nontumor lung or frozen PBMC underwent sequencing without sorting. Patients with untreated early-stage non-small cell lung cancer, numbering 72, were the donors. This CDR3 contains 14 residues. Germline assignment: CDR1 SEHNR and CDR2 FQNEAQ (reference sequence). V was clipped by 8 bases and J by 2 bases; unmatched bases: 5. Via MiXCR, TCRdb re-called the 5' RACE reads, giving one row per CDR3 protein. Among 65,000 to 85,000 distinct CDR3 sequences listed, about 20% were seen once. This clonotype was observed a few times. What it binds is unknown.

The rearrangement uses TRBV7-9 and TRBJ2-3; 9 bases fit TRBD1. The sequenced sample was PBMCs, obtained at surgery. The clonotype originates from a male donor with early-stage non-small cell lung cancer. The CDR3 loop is CASGWDRVTDTQYF. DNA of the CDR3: TGTGCCAGCGGTTGGGACAGGGTCACAGATACGCAGTATTTT.